These 27 T cell receptor beta chains originate from one sample sequenced in a study of neurological immune-mediated disorders. TCRdb itself ran the 5' RACE reads through MiXCR, one entry per CDR3 protein. This repertoire shows 80,000 or so distinct CDR3 sequences, approximately 10% found once; its top ten account for 1.5% to 2%. Material for sequencing was PBMCs. The source of these receptors is a man in his fifties in good health.

Many counts were recorded for this clonotype. The chain uses TRBV7-9 and TRBJ2-3, with 7 bases matching TRBD1. Germline V CDR1 and CDR2: SEHNR, FQNEAQ (reference sequence). The CDR3 runs to 15 residues. Trimming took 4 bases from V and 4 from J; bases not matched to a gene: 8. The CDR3 loop reads CASSSLRGRADTQYF. The CDR3 region has the DNA TGTGCCAGCAGCTCTTTGAGGGGGCGCGCAGATACGCAGTATTTT.

In this sample, this clonotype turned up many times. CDR3 DNA sequence: TGTGCCACCAGTGATCCGGGACAGGGGCAAGAGACCCAGTACTTC. Amino acid sequence: CATSDPGQGQETQYF. This chain connects TRBV24-1 to TRBJ2-5; 10 nucleotides line up with TRBD1. J lost 2 bases, V lost 3 bases, and 2 bases had no gene match. There are 15 residues in the CDR3. Germline CDR1 is KGHDR and CDR2 is SFDVKD.

This clonotype was counted many times. The chain joins TRBV28 to TRBJ1-2, with a weak D call TRBD1 (5 bases). From germline, CDR1 is MDHEN and CDR2 SYDVKM. V shed 3 bases and J shed 1 base, with 18 bases lying between them. The CDR3 loop spans 17 amino acids. Written as DNA, the CDR3 is TGTGCCAGCAGTTTTCGGCAGGGTCAGGTTCTTAACTATGGCTACACCTTC. This codes for CASSFRQGQVLNYGYTF.

The table lists this clonotype with many counts. The junction shows a germline mismatch at one end, possibly a read error. V and J are TRBV5-1 and TRBJ2-5; tentatively, D is TRBD1 (5 bases). This CDR3 spans 13 amino acids. Germline-derived CDR1 and CDR2 are SGHRS and YFSETQ. The CDR3 DNA reads as TGTGCCAGCAGTTTTCAAGGGGAAGAGACCCAGTACTTC. This sequence encodes CASSFQGEETQYF.

This clonotype was recorded many times. The gene calls are TRBV12-3 or TRBV12-4 and TRBJ2-1; D tentatively reads TRBD1 or TRBD2 (6 bases each). The germline V and J ends were trimmed by 3 bases and 1 base, with 13 bases remaining between them. This CDR3 comprises 16 residues. The CDR3 DNA sequence: TGTGCCAGCAGTTTGGTGGGGGGCCCATCCTACAATGAGCAGTTCTTC. It specifies CASSLVGGPSYNEQFF.

This clonotype showed up many times. The chain carries TRBV6-6 and TRBJ1-6, with 9 bases lining up with TRBD1. V was pared by 7 bases and J by 7 bases, with 5 bases of the junction left unmatched. The CDR3 covers 14 residues. The germline gives CDR1 MNHNY, CDR2 SVGAGI (reference sequence). Written as DNA, the CDR3 is TGTGCCAGCACCACCGGACAGGGGAATTCACCCCTCCACTTT. Translation: CASTTGQGNSPLHF.

This clonotype was seen repeatedly, ten times or more. The gene calls are TRBV5-1 and TRBJ2-2; the match to TRBD1 covers 7 bases. CDR3 length: 16 amino acids. The trim removed 4 bases at V and 2 bases at J, leaving 8 bases unmatched. CDR1 SGHRS and CDR2 YFSETQ come from the germline V gene. CDR3 region: CASSPRTGKNTGELFF. Here the CDR3 DNA reads TGCGCCAGCAGCCCTAGGACAGGCAAAAACACCGGGGAGCTGTTTTTT.

Many counts were recorded for this clonotype. The V gene is TRBV5-1, the J gene TRBJ2-7; weak D call: TRBD1 (6 bases). Between the trimmed V and J ends, which lost 2 bases and 7 bases, there was a span of 13 bases. The CDR3 runs to 13 residues. Germline lookup yields CDR1 SGHRS and CDR2 YFSETQ. The chain's CDR3 is CASSFPGVNEQYF. The DNA of the CDR3 is TGCGCCAGCAGCTTTCCAGGGGTTAATGAGCAGTACTTC.

This clonotype was seen ten or more times. The rearrangement joins TRBV12-3 or TRBV12-4 to TRBJ1-5, with 10 bases matching TRBD1. The CDR3 is 15 amino acids. Unmatched junction bases numbered 3, after V lost 3 bases and J lost 4 bases. This chain's CDR3 is CASSLWTGGNQPQHF. The CDR3 DNA is TGTGCCAGCAGTTTGTGGACAGGGGGTAATCAGCCCCAGCATTTT.

This clonotype was recorded a few times. Being one base from a much bigger clone, this may be a read error. This chain connects TRBV7-2 to TRBJ2-7, with 7 positions matching TRBD1. This CDR3 is 14 amino acids long. Per germline, CDR1 SGHTA and CDR2 FQGNSA. As DNA, the CDR3 is TGTGCCAGCAGCTTCAGAGACAGGGCCTACGAGCAGGACTTC. Translated: CASSFRDRAYEQDF.

This clonotype was seen many times. CDR3 protein: CSARDTSGFQETQYF. The CDR3 nucleotides are TGCAGTGCTAGAGACACTAGCGGGTTTCAAGAGACCCAGTACTTC. The chain combines TRBV20-1 with TRBJ2-5, with 9 bases aligning to TRBD2. The V segment lost 0 bases and the J segment 2 bases; nucleotides outside the gene matches: 4. Germline-derived CDR1 and CDR2 are DFQATT and SNEGSKA (reference sequence). The CDR3 runs 15 residues.

This clonotype was seen many times. The chain uses TRBV10-3 and TRBJ2-1; D gene uncertain. The ends were cut back, 10 bases at V and 7 bases at J, with 14 bases in the middle. The germline CDR1 and CDR2 sequences are ENHRY and SYGVKD. The CDR3 covers 12 residues. CDR3 amino acids: CASRLDGNEQFF. CDR3 bases: TGTGCCAGCAGATTAGACGGGAATGAGCAGTTCTTC.

This clonotype was observed many times. The J gene is TRBJ2-3, the V gene TRBV7-2, with no clear D. The CDR3 loop spans 16 amino acids. In germline, CDR1 is SGHTA, CDR2 FQGNSA. The V end lost 5 bases, the J end lost 1 base, and 16 bases lay between the germline ends. The CDR3 DNA reads TGTGCCAGCAGCCCCCCCGGTTACGGTCGCACAGATACGCAGTATTTT. Translated: CASSPPGYGRTDTQYF.

This clonotype was detected ten times or more. V and J are TRBV20-1 and TRBJ1-2; the match to TRBD1 covers 8 bases. This CDR3 has 12 amino acids. Germline loops: CDR1 DFQATT, CDR2 SNEGSKA (reference sequence). V shed 6 bases, J shed 8 bases, and the junction held 8 bases outside the gene matches. The DNA for the CDR3 is TGCAGTGCCTACGACAGGGGATACGGCTACACCTTC. It translates to CSAYDRGYGYTF.

This clonotype was seen at least ten times. The rearrangement uses TRBV4-3 and TRBJ2-2; 8 positions match TRBD2. The CDR3 contains 17 residues. The germline V gene encodes CDR1 LGHNA and CDR2 YSLEER. With 0 bases clipped from V and 1 base from J, the junction kept 4 bases outside the gene matches. This CDR3 is CASSQEVLAVNTGELFF. CDR3 coding DNA: TGCGCCAGCAGCCAAGAGGTACTAGCGGTGAACACCGGGGAGCTGTTTTTT.

The table lists this clonotype with many counts. The V gene is TRBV5-1, the J gene TRBJ1-1; 8 positions agree with TRBD1. Germline assignment: CDR1 SGHRS and CDR2 YFSETQ. This CDR3 region has 15 residues. Trimming at V came to 3 bases and at J to 0 bases, leaving 4 bases not matched to a gene. CDR3 in DNA: TGCGCCAGCAGCTCGGGGACAGGACTGAACACTGAAGCTTTCTTT. It specifies CASSSGTGLNTEAFF. The full variable domain, in which reference TRBV5-1 and TRBJ1-1 provide the parts outside the CDR3, is KAGVTQTPRYLIKTRGQQVTLSCSPISGHRSVSWYQQTPGQGLQFLFEYFSETQRNKGNFPGRFSGRQFSNSRSEMNVSTLELGDSALYLCASSSGTGLNTEAFFGQGTRLTVV.

This clonotype has at least ten counts. The rearrangement uses TRBV6-1 and TRBJ2-5; possibly TRBD1 or TRBD2 for D (5 bases each). Germline CDR1 is MNHNS and CDR2 is SASEGT. Trimming removed 8 bases at V and 3 bases at J, with 19 bases between. This CDR3 spans 15 amino acids. Written as DNA, the CDR3 is TGTGCCAGCTCCCGGGACCCCAATTTCAAAGAGACCCAGTACTTC. Amino acid sequence: CASSRDPNFKETQYF.

This clonotype was observed many times. This sequence joins TRBV21-1 and TRBJ1-1; the table assigns TRBD1, which was not confirmed against the DNA. TRBV21-1 is annotated as a pseudogene. The CDR3 is 15 amino acids. CDR3 in DNA: TGTGCCAGCAGCAAAGGGACAGGGGAAAACACTGAAGCTTTCTTT. Its translation is CASSKGTGENTEAFF.

Regarding this clonotype: One end of the junction varies from germline; a read error may be responsible. The gene calls are TRBV3-1 and TRBJ2-6; D is possibly TRBD2 (5 bases). CDR3 length: 16 amino acids. The germline gives CDR1 LGHDT, CDR2 YNNKEL (reference sequence). CDR3 sequence (DNA): TGTGCCAGCTGCCTTGGAGGCCTCTCTGGGTCCAACGTCCTGACTTTC. It is translated as CASCLGGLSGSNVLTF.

This clonotype was seen at least ten times. CDR3 DNA: TGTGCCAGCAGTTACGTCGGCCTATCTAGCACAGATACGCAGTATTTT. Amino acids: CASSYVGLSSTDTQYF. The rearrangement links TRBV6-6 to TRBJ2-3; no firm D call. Per germline, CDR1 MNHNY and CDR2 SVGAGI (reference sequence). The CDR3 has 16 amino acids. V was cut by 2 bases and J by 0 bases, with 12 bases left in between.

Many counts were recorded for this clonotype. The chain has TRBV5-1 and TRBJ2-5; 8 bases map to TRBD2. V shed 4 bases, J shed 5 bases, and the junction held 10 bases outside the gene matches. The CDR3 is 15 amino acids. From germline, CDR1 is SGHRS and CDR2 YFSETQ. CDR3 sequence: CASSGLAGQVETQYF. CDR3 nucleotide sequence: TGCGCCAGCAGCGGGCTAGCGGGTCAGGTGGAGACCCAGTACTTC.

Ten or more counts support this clonotype. The rearrangement joins TRBV3-1 to TRBJ1-4; perhaps TRBD1 as D (5 bases). CDR1 and CDR2 (germline): LGHDT, YNNKEL (reference sequence). CDR3 length: 16 residues. Trimming left V 1 base short and J 3 bases short, with 12 bases between. This CDR3 reads CASSQGRGTANEKLFF. DNA for the CDR3: TGTGCCAGCAGCCAAGGGCGCGGGACGGCTAATGAAAAACTGTTTTTT.

This clonotype was counted at least ten times. The rearrangement uses TRBV7-6 and TRBJ2-5; perhaps D is TRBD1 or TRBD2 (5 bases each). Per the germline V gene, CDR1 is SGHVS and CDR2 is FNYEAQ. This CDR3 is 16 amino acids long. V was pared by 5 bases and J by 5 bases, with 21 bases between. The CDR3 is CASSRSGGTPGETQYF. The CDR3 DNA is TGTGCCAGCAGCAGATCCGGTGGGACCCCGGGGGAGACCCAGTACTTC.

This clonotype was observed a handful of times. The chain has TRBV10-1 and TRBJ2-1; a possible D gene is TRBD1 (6 bases). V dropped 5 bases and J dropped 12 bases, with 14 bases sitting between them. In germline, CDR1 is WNHNN, CDR2 SYGVQD (reference sequence). The CDR3 is made up of 12 amino acids. Here the CDR3 DNA reads TGCGCCAGCAGTAGGGACACCGGTACGCAGTTCTTC. Residues: CASSRDTGTQFF.

In this sample, this clonotype turned up many times. This sequence joins TRBV6-1 and TRBJ2-2; unclear D gene. Trimming pared 10 bases from V and 5 bases from J, leaving 11 bases between. This CDR3 has 12 residues. The V gene's germline CDR1 is MNHNS and CDR2 SASEGT. The CDR3 reads CATSLETGELFF. The CDR3 nucleotides read TGTGCCACCTCCCTCGAGACCGGGGAGCTGTTTTTT.

Many counts were recorded for this clonotype. This chain connects TRBV19 to TRBJ2-7; D is tentatively TRBD1 or TRBD2 (6 bases each). The CDR3 is made up of 14 amino acids. Trimming left V 2 bases short and J 4 bases short, with 12 bases between. CDR1 is LNHDA, CDR2 SQIVND, per germline (reference sequence). CDR3 loop: CASSIRGLVYEQYF. In DNA, the CDR3 is TGTGCCAGTAGTATACGGGGGCTCGTATACGAGCAGTACTTC.

There are many counts of this clonotype. V is TRBV20-1 and J is TRBJ2-7; tentatively, D is TRBD1 (5 bases). There are 13 residues in the CDR3. Germline lookup yields CDR1 DFQATT and CDR2 SNEGSKA (reference sequence). Trimming cost V 3 bases and J 2 bases, with 11 bases left between them. CDR3 in DNA: TGCAGTGCTAGCGGTCCAGGGCCCTACGAGCAGTACTTC. Protein sequence: CSASGPGPYEQYF.